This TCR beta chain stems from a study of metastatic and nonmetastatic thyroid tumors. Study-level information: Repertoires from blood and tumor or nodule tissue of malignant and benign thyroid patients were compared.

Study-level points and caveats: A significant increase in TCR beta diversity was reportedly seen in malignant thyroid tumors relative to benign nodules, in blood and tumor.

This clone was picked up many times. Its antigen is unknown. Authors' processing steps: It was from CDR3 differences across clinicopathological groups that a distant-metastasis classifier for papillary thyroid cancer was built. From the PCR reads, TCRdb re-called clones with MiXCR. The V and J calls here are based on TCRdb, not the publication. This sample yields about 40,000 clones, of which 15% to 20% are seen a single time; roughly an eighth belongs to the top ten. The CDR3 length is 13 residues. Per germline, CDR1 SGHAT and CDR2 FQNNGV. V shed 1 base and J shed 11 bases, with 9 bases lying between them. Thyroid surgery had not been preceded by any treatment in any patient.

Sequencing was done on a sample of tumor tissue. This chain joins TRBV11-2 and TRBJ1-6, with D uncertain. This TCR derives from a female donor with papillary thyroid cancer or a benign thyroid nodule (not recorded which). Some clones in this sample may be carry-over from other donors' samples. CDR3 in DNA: TGTGCCAGCAGCTTAGGAGGGTATGCACCCCTCCACTTT. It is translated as CASSLGGYAPLHF.